Listed below are T cell receptor beta chains from one sample, sequenced in a study of CDR3 diversity in severe acne. TCRdb called the PCR reads again in MiXCR, with one record for every CDR3 protein. Of over 70,000 distinct CDR3 sequences listed, 51% are singletons. The sample consisted of blood. Source of these receptors: a male donor in good health, without acne. CDR3s include the opening cysteine and the closing phenylalanine or tryptophan. A D gene is named only where the DNA matches it firmly. The size of a clone is reported for some rows only, either as once, few or many, or as a class for expanded clones.

TRBJ2-1	TRBV28	TRBD2	few	CASRTSGRASDEQFF	TGTGCCAGCAGGACTAGCGGGAGGGCCTCCGATGAGCAGTTCTTC
TRBJ2-1	TRBV7-2	TRBD2	-	CASSLLAGRAGDEQFF	TGTGCCAGCAGCTTACTAGCGGGTAGGGCCGGCGATGAGCAGTTCTTC
TRBJ2-7	TRBV6-1	-	-	CASSEAGPYEQYF	TGTGCCAGCAGTGAAGCGGGCCCCTACGAGCAGTACTTC
TRBJ2-3	TRBV5-1	-	-	CASSHPGRAVRTQYF	TGCGCCAGCAGCCACCCAGGCAGGGCAGTGCGTACGCAGTATTTT
TRBJ2-5	TRBV12-3/TRBV12-4	-	-	CASSPGISPETQYF	TGTGCCAGCAGTCCCGGGATTTCTCCAGAGACCCAGTACTTC
TRBJ1-1	TRBV6-1	-	-	CASRSGRVSGTEAFF	TGTGCCAGCAGGTCCGGCAGGGTGTCGGGCACTGAAGCTTTCTTT
TRBJ1-5	TRBV29-1	-	-	CSVEEGLNQPQHF	TGCAGCGTTGAAGAGGGACTTAATCAGCCCCAGCATTTT
TRBJ1-6	TRBV6-5	-	-	CASRAPTARGGSSPLHF	TGTGCCAGCAGGGCCCCTACTGCCCGGGGGGGAAGCTCACCCCTCCACTTT
TRBJ2-3	TRBV10-3	-	few	CAARDTSTDTQYF	TGTGCCGCCAGGGACACTAGCACAGATACGCAGTATTTT
TRBJ1-1	TRBV25-1	-	-	CASSPLWGGAFF	TGTGCCAGCAGTCCTCTCTGGGGGGGGGCTTTCTTT
TRBJ1-6	TRBV2	-	-	CASAPGRYNSPLHF	TGTGCCAGCGCCCCGGGACGGTATAATTCACCCCTCCACTTT
TRBJ2-7	TRBV7-2	-	few	CASTLQGWGYEQYF	TGTGCCAGCACCTTACAGGGTTGGGGGTACGAGCAGTACTTC
TRBJ2-1	TRBV5-5	-	few	CASSLEQFF	TGTGCCAGCAGCTTGGAGCAGTTCTTC
TRBJ2-7	TRBV25-1	TRBD2	few	CASSEIPTREGHEQYF	TGTGCCAGCAGTGAGATACCGACGCGGGAGGGCCATGAGCAGTACTTC
TRBJ1-5	TRBV7-9	TRBD1	-	CASSLGGQGQPQHF	TGTGCCAGCAGCTTAGGCGGACAGGGCCAGCCCCAGCATTTT
TRBJ2-5	TRBV12-3/TRBV12-4	-	many	CASRPPGKPVGAQYF	TGTGCCAGCAGGCCTCCCGGGAAACCCGTCGGGGCCCAGTACTTC
TRBJ2-7	TRBV5-5	TRBD1	-	CASSLQDRPVQYF	TGTGCCAGCAGCTTGCAGGACAGGCCAGTGCAGTACTTC
TRBJ1-1	TRBV7-2	-	-	CASSLPVTGGTEAFF	TGTGCCAGCAGCTTACCTGTGACCGGGGGCACTGAAGCTTTCTTT
TRBJ2-7	TRBV4-1	-	few	CAMAHEQYF	TGTGCCATGGCCCACGAGCAGTACTTC
TRBJ2-7	TRBV20-1	TRBD1	-	CSALPRQGAYEQYF	TGCAGTGCCCTGCCGAGACAGGGAGCCTACGAGCAGTACTTC
TRBJ1-2	TRBV18	-	-	CASSPPASSTPYGYTF	TGTGCCAGCTCACCACCGGCCAGCTCCACTCCGTATGGCTACACCTTC
TRBJ2-1	TRBV30	TRBD2	many	CAWEKSGRAQFF	TGTGCCTGGGAGAAAAGCGGGAGGGCACAGTTCTTC
TRBJ2-7	TRBV7-9	-	-	CASSKPANPYEQYF	TGTGCCAGCAGTAAACCGGCGAACCCCTACGAGCAGTACTTC
TRBJ2-7	TRBV29-1	TRBD2	-	CSALSPAGYEQYF	TGCAGCGCCTTGAGCCCAGCGGGGTACGAGCAGTACTTC
TRBJ1-1	TRBV10-3	TRBD1	-	CAISARGGTEAFF	TGTGCCATCAGCGCCAGGGGGGGCACTGAAGCTTTCTTT
TRBJ2-7	TRBV10-3	-	-	CAISDAGLSYEQYF	TGTGCCATCAGTGACGCAGGCCTCTCCTACGAGCAGTACTTC
TRBJ1-1	TRBV2	TRBD1	-	CAGTVNTEAFF	TGTGCCGGGACAGTGAACACTGAAGCTTTCTTT
TRBJ1-5	TRBV4-1	TRBD1	many	CASSQDPARGWEEPQHF	TGCGCCAGCAGCCAAGATCCGGCCAGGGGGTGGGAAGAGCCCCAGCATTTT
TRBJ2-5	TRBV28	TRBD2	few	CASSPRTSGPQTQYF	TGTGCCAGCAGTCCGCGGACTAGCGGTCCTCAGACCCAGTACTTC
TRBJ1-2	TRBV5-1	-	-	CASSLGDGGPANYGYTF	TGCGCCAGCAGCTTGGGGGACGGGGGCCCTGCTAACTATGGCTACACCTTC
TRBJ2-3	TRBV29-1	-	-	CSVGHPADTQYF	TGCAGCGTTGGTCACCCCGCAGATACGCAGTATTTT
TRBJ1-6	TRBV2	-	-	CASSEAHSPLHF	TGTGCCAGCAGTGAAGCCCATTCACCCCTCCACTTT
TRBJ2-3	TRBV25-1	TRBD2	many	CASRDWGGGDTQYF	TGTGCCAGCAGGGATTGGGGGGGAGGTGATACGCAGTATTTT